These 20 T cell receptor beta chains were sequenced from one sample in a study of shared clonotypes between healthy human individuals. TCRdb keeps only in-frame clones here, not all; method: immunoSEQ multiplex PCR. The profile covers approximately 1.9 million clones, with just under 95% appearing a single time and around 1.7% taken by the ten largest. CD8 cells classed as naive were CD45RO-negative and positively selected for CCR7, excluding terminally differentiated effector memory CD45RA+ cells. Sequenced input: naive CD8+ T cells from PBMCs. The receptors here all came from a man aged 18-30 years in good health. Some clones in this sample may be carry-over from other donors' samples.

The rearrangement links TRBV4-2 to TRBJ2-7; a possible D gene is TRBD1 (5 bases). V shed 0 bases and J shed 3 bases, with 6 bases lying between them. This CDR3 is built from 13 residues. Germline V gene lookup returns CDR1 LGHNA and CDR2 YNFKEQ. The CDR3 nucleotides are TGTGCCAGCAGCCAAGATGACAGCTACGAGCAGTACTTC. Translation: CASSQDDSYEQYF.

The chain has TRBV4-3 and TRBJ2-3; 7 nucleotides agree with TRBD2. CDR1 is LGHNA and CDR2 is YSLEER in the germline V gene. CDR3 length: 16 amino acids. V was clipped by 0 bases and J by 6 bases; unmatched bases: 9. The CDR3 bases are TGCGCCAGCAGCCAAGATCGGGCTAGCGGTCCCGATACGCAGTATTTT. Translation gives CASSQDRASGPDTQYF.

The chain recombines TRBV25-1 with TRBJ2-5; no reliable D call. The germline CDR1 and CDR2 sequences are MGHDK and SYGVNS. CDR3 length: 13 residues. V lost 4 bases and J lost 2, with 8 bases in between. CDR3 protein: CASSVGMQETQYF. Here the CDR3 DNA reads TGTGCCAGCAGTGTTGGGATGCAAGAGACCCAGTACTTC.

The chain is built from TRBV7-9 and TRBJ2-4; 7 bases are shared with TRBD1. This CDR3 is 15 amino acids long. J gave up 3 bases and V 3 bases, and 5 bases lay outside the gene matches. CDR1 and CDR2 from the germline V gene are SEHNR and FQNEAQ (reference sequence). The CDR3 loop is CASSFTGTVKNIQYF. The CDR3 bases are TGTGCCAGCAGCTTTACCGGGACAGTCAAAAACATTCAGTACTTC.

V and J are TRBV27 and TRBJ2-2, with D perhaps matching TRBD1 (5 bases). V lost 0 bases and J 7 bases, leaving 18 bases between the germline ends. Germline CDR1 is MNHEY and CDR2 is SMNVEV (reference sequence). This CDR3 has 17 residues. In DNA form, the CDR3 reads TGTGCCAGCAGTTTATCCCCAACCAAGGGGCAGGGCGGGGAGCTGTTTTTT. Translating it yields CASSLSPTKGQGGELFF.

The chain is built from TRBV7-9 and TRBJ1-5, with D perhaps matching TRBD1 (6 bases). This CDR3 contains 16 residues. The germline gives CDR1 SEHNR, CDR2 FQNEAQ (reference sequence). Trimming removed 0 bases from V and 1 base from J, with 10 bases in between. CDR3 nucleotides: TGTGCCAGCAGCTTAGCGGGGGGCTTAAGCAATCAGCCCCAGCATTTT. Its protein product is CASSLAGGLSNQPQHF.

V usage is TRBV14 and J usage is TRBJ2-7, with 13 bases identical to TRBD2. The germline gives CDR1 SGHDN, CDR2 FVKESK. The CDR3 has 14 amino acids. The ends lost 5 bases at V and 5 bases at J; junction bases unmatched: 3. Here the CDR3 DNA reads TGTGCCAGCAGCAAAGGACTAGCGGGGGACGAGCAGTACTTC. Its protein is CASSKGLAGDEQYF.

The chain couples TRBV10-3 to TRBJ1-1; D is undetermined. Germline V gene data show CDR1 as ENHRY and CDR2 as SYGVKD. The CDR3 is 13 residues long. Trimming shortened V by 5 bases and J by 4 bases, and 11 bases separated the two germline ends. CDR3 DNA sequence: TGTGCCATCAGTCTCTCGAAGGGCACTGAAGCTTTCTTT. This gives the protein CAISLSKGTEAFF.

The rearrangement joins TRBV27 to TRBJ1-2, with 8 positions matching TRBD1. CDR3 size: 14 residues. The germline V gene has CDR1 MNHEY and CDR2 SMNVEV (reference sequence). The J segment lost 4 bases and the V segment lost 6 bases, leaving 7 bases of the junction unmatched. Written as DNA, the CDR3 is TGTGCCAGCAGCAAACAGGGGGGAATCTATGGCTACACCTTC. Protein: CASSKQGGIYGYTF.

The chain uses TRBV7-2 and TRBJ2-7; D is perhaps TRBD2 (7 bases). Trimming removed 4 bases at V and 4 bases at J, with 17 bases between. The CDR3 loop spans 15 amino acids. Germline CDR1 SGHTA, CDR2 FQGNSA. The CDR3 spells CASSSEGGGFYEQYF. The CDR3 nucleotides read TGTGCCAGCAGCTCCGAAGGGGGGGGATTTTACGAGCAGTACTTC.

Only a few counts were recorded for this clone. The rearrangement links TRBV7-9 to TRBJ2-7; 7 bases align to TRBD1. The CDR3 length is 13 residues. The V segment lost 5 bases and the J segment 4 bases; nucleotides outside the gene matches: 5. Germline CDR1 is SEHNR and CDR2 is FQNEAQ (reference sequence). The CDR3 reads CASSQTGPYEQYF. CDR3 nucleotides: TGTGCCAGCAGCCAGACAGGGCCGTACGAGCAGTACTTC.

A word on this clone: This CDR3 is also generated by other DNA sequences in the sample. This rearrangement joins TRBV7-9 to TRBJ2-3; 7 bases line up with TRBD2. Germline values: CDR1 SEHNR, CDR2 FQNEAQ (reference sequence). V shed 1 base and J 4 bases; nucleotides not matched to a gene: 2. CDR3 length: 14 amino acids. The CDR3 here is CASSLGGLADTQYF. The CDR3 bases are TGTGCCAGCAGCTTAGGAGGACTAGCAGATACGCAGTATTTT.

This sequence joins TRBV7-6 and TRBJ2-5; D might be TRBD2 (6 bases). The germline V gene has CDR1 SGHVS and CDR2 FNYEAQ. The CDR3 is made up of 16 amino acids. V was cut by 5 bases and J by 2 bases, with 18 bases left in between. The DNA of the CDR3 is TGTGCCAGCAGCCCCATTCGGCCTAGCGTACAAGAGACCCAGTACTTC. Protein: CASSPIRPSVQETQYF.

This rearrangement joins TRBV19 to TRBJ2-2; no definite D call. V was shortened by 4 bases and J by 1 base, with 7 bases between the two germline ends. Per germline, CDR1 LNHDA and CDR2 SQIVND (reference sequence). The CDR3 consists of 14 residues. The CDR3 reads CASSTWQNTGELFF. The CDR3 DNA is TGTGCCAGTAGTACATGGCAGAACACCGGGGAGCTGTTTTTT.

The chain employs TRBV7-2 and TRBJ2-7; D unclear. CDR3 length: 13 residues. Trimming pared 5 bases from V and 2 bases from J, leaving 10 bases between. Germline V gene data show CDR1 as SGHTA and CDR2 as FQGNSA. This CDR3 reads CASSHNLAYEQYF. The DNA for the CDR3 is TGTGCCAGCAGCCACAATTTAGCCTACGAGCAGTACTTC.

V and J are TRBV21-1 and TRBJ2-1; TRBD2, the table's D call, lacks a check against the DNA. TRBV21-1 is a listed pseudogene. The CDR3 is made up of 16 amino acids. CDR3 nucleotides: TGTGCCAGCAGCAAAGAGACTAGCGACCAGTACAATGAGCAGTTCTTC. It encodes CASSKETSDQYNEQFF.

This chain joins TRBV11-2 and TRBJ2-5; D not resolved. Germline values: CDR1 SGHAT, CDR2 FQNNGV. The CDR3 contains 13 residues. V lost 0 bases and J 5 bases, leaving 7 bases between the germline ends. The CDR3 spells CASSLEIRETQYF. The CDR3 DNA reads TGTGCCAGCAGCTTAGAGATTCGGGAGACCCAGTACTTC.

The chain links TRBV4-1 to TRBJ2-2; TRBD1 agrees at 7 bases. This CDR3 contains 16 residues. Trimming removed 1 base from V and 4 bases from J; junction bases left unmatched: 6. Germline values: CDR1 MGHRA, CDR2 YSYEKL. CDR3 sequence reads: CASSQVSRGPTGELFF. The CDR3 nucleotides are TGCGCCAGCAGCCAAGTATCTAGGGGGCCCACCGGGGAGCTGTTTTTT.

This chain joins TRBV27 and TRBJ2-5; either TRBD1 or TRBD2 may supply D (6 bases each). The CDR3 extends over 16 amino acids. Looked up from germline, CDR1 is MNHEY and CDR2 is SMNVEV (reference sequence). Trimming stripped 7 bases from V and 5 bases from J, with 23 bases between. The CDR3 region has the DNA TGTGCCAGCATGGCCTCGGCAGGGGAGGCGCCGGAGACCCAGTACTTC. It translates to CASMASAGEAPETQYF.

The chain joins TRBV16 to TRBJ2-7, with 10 bases that match TRBD1. The germline V gene has CDR1 KGHSY and CDR2 FQNENV. This CDR3 contains 16 residues. The ends lost 3 bases at V and 5 bases at J; junction bases unmatched: 10. The DNA for the CDR3 is TGTGCCAGCAGCCAGGGGTGGAGACAGGGGGCGAACGAGCAGTACTTC. Its translation: CASSQGWRQGANEQYF.